This T cell receptor (beta chain) was profiled in a study of blood T cells in healthy people across ages. General observations from the study: Samples with more naive T cells showed higher observed beta diversity.

Peripheral blood from each donor was collected in a volume of roughly 9.2 milliliters. V gave up 1 base and J gave up 2 bases, with 14 bases separating them. The CDR3 totals 16 residues. Germline V CDR1 and CDR2: LGHNT, FRNRAP. With a J-beta primer mix and a sample-barcoded 5' primer, a second PCR ran roughly 6 to 12 cycles. A template-switch adaptor containing 12 random nucleotides labeled each cDNA molecule. The study obtained at least 2.5 million CDR3-containing paired-end reads from every sample. TCRdb fed the 5' RACE reads into MiXCR, producing one record per CDR3 protein. The data show hundreds of thousands of distinct CDR3 sequences, more than 20% seen once. About this clonotype itself: The antigen remains undetermined.

This clonotype originated in a man in his sixties or seventies in good health. Sequencing input: blood. The V gene is TRBV12-5, the J gene TRBJ2-5; weak D call: TRBD2 (7 bases). The CDR3 here is CASGLGSSGTQETQYF. The CDR3 nucleotides are TGTGCTAGTGGTTTGGGCTCGAGCGGGACACAAGAGACCCAGTACTTC.